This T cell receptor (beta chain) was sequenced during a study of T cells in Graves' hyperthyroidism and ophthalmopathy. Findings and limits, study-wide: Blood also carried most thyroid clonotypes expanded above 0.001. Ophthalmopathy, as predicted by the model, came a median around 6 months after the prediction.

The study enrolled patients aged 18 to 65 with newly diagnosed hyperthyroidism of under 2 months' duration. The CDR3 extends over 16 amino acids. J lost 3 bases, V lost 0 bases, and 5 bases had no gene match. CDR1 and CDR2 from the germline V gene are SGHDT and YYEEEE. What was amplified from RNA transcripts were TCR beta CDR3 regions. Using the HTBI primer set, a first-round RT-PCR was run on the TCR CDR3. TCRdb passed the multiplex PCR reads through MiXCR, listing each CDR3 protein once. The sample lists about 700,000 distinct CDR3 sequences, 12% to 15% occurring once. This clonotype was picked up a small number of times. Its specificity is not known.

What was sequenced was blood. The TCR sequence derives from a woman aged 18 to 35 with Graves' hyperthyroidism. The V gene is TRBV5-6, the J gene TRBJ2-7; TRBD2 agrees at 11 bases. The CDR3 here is CASSLGSGRALYEQYF. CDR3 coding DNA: TGTGCCAGCAGCTTGGGTAGCGGGAGGGCCCTCTACGAGCAGTACTTC.